This entry lists 5 T cell receptor beta chains sequenced from one sample in a study of blood T cell repertoires in COVID-19. The assay was immunoSEQ multiplex PCR, and TCRdb's table has in-frame clones only and misses some. The table lists under 60,000 clones, less than 80% of them singletons. The specimen sequenced was peripheral blood. Receptor source: a man between 70 and 80 years old with acute or convalescent COVID-19.

The chain links TRBV5-4 to TRBJ2-7; D might be TRBD1 (6 bases). Trimming removed 1 base from V and 7 bases from J, with 12 bases in between. The CDR3 runs to 13 residues. From germline, CDR1 is SGHNT and CDR2 YYREEE (reference sequence). CDR3: CASSLTGSREQYF. CDR3 in DNA: TGTGCCAGCAGCTTGACAGGGTCGCGAGAGCAGTACTTC.

This rearrangement joins TRBV7-2 to TRBJ2-1; TRBD2 agrees at 7 bases. This CDR3 spans 18 amino acids. With 1 base clipped from V and 0 bases from J, the junction kept 9 bases outside the gene matches. Germline values: CDR1 SGHTA, CDR2 FQGNSA. The CDR3, as DNA: TGTGCCAGCAGCTTAGTCCCTAGCGGACCGAGCTCCTACAATGAGCAGTTCTTC. It yields the protein CASSLVPSGPSSYNEQFF.

The chain employs TRBV28 and TRBJ1-3; a weak D match, TRBD1 (6 bases). This CDR3 comprises 14 residues. The germline V and J ends were trimmed by 6 bases and 4 bases, with 13 bases remaining between them. Germline V gene sequence: CDR1 MDHEN, CDR2 SYDVKM. The CDR3, as DNA: TGTGCCAGCAGCAGACAGGTCTCCGGAAACACCATATATTTT. It is translated as CASSRQVSGNTIYF.

V and J are TRBV7-8 and TRBJ2-3, with TRBD2 identical over 9 bases. The CDR3 runs 21 residues. CDR1 and CDR2 from the germline V gene are SGHVS and FQNEAQ. After removal of 5 bases from V and 2 bases from J, the junction contained 23 bases not matched to a gene. The CDR3: CASSRRTTTSGFTSNTDTQYF. CDR3 DNA sequence: TGTGCCAGCAGCCGCCGGACTACTACTAGCGGGTTTACTTCTAACACAGATACGCAGTATTTT.

This chain joins TRBV7-3 and TRBJ2-2; D may be TRBD1 (6 bases). The V end lost 1 base, the J end lost 8 bases, and 17 bases lay between the germline ends. This CDR3 is built from 16 residues. Germline lookup yields CDR1 SGHTA and CDR2 FQGTGA. Written as DNA, the CDR3 is TGTGCCAGCAGCTTAAAGGAGTCAGGGGCGAGGGGGGAGCTGTTTTTT. Its translation: CASSLKESGARGELFF.